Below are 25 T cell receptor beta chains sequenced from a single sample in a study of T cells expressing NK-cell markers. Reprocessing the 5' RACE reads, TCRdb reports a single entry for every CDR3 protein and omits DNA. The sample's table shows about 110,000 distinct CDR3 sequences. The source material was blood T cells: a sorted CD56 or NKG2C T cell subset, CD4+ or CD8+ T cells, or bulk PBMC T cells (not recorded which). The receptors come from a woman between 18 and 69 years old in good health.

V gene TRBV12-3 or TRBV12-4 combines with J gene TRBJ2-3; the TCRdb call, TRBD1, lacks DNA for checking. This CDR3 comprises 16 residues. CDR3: CASSTTTAMEADTQYF.

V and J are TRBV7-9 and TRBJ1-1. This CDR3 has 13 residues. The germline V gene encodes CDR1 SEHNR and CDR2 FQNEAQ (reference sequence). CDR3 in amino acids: CASSPPANAEAFF.

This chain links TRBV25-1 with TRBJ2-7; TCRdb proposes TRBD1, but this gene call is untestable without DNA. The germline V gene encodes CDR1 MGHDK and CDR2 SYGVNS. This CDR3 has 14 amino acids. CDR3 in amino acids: CASSGTGLTYEQYF.

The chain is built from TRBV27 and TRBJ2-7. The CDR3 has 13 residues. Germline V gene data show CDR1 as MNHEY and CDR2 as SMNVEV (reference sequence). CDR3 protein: CASSLSHSVEQYF.

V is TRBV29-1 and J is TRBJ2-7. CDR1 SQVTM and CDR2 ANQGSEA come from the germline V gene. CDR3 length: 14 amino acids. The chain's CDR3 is CSVEDPGTSYEQYF.

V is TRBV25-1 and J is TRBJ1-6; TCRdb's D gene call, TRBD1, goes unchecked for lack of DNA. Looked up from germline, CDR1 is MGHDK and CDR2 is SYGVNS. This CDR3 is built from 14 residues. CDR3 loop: CASTPPGYGSPLHF. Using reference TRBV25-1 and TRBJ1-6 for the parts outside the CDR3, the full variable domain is EADIYQTPRYLVIGTGKKITLECSQTMGHDKMYWYQQDPGMELHLIHYSYGVNSTEKGDLSSESTVSRIRTEHFPLTLESARPSHTSQYLCASTPPGYGSPLHFGNGTRLTVT.

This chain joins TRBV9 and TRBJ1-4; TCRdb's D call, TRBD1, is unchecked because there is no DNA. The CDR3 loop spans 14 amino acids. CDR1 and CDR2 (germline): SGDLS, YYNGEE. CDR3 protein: CASSGGGPNEKLFF.

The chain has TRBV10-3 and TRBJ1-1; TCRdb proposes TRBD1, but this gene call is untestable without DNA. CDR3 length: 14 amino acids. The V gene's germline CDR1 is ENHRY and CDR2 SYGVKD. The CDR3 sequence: CAISAARGDTEAFF.

CDR3 sequence reads: CASSLDQGGEKLFF. The chain joins TRBV7-9 to TRBJ1-4. The CDR3 runs 14 residues. The V gene's germline CDR1 is SEHNR and CDR2 FQNEAQ (reference sequence).

The CDR3 here is CASSQDRSQGYYGYTF. This chain links TRBV4-3 with TRBJ1-2; TCRdb's D call, TRBD1, is unchecked because there is no DNA. Germline-derived CDR1 and CDR2 are LGHNA and YSLEER. The length of the CDR3 is 16 residues.

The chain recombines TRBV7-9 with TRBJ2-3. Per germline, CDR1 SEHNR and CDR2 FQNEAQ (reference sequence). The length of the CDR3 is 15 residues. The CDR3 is CASSFLADGTDTQYF.

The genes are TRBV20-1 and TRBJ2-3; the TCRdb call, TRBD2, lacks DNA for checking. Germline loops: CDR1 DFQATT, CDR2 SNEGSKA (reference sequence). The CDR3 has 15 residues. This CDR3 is CSARDTGGAADTQYF.

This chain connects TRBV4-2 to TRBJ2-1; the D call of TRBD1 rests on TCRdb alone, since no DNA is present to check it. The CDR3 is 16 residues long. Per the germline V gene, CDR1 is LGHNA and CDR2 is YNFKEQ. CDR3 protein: CASSQVEGTQDNEQFF.

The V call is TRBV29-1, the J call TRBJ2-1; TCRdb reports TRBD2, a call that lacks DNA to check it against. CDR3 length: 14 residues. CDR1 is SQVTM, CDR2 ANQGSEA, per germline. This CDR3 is CSVIGLAAYNEQFF.

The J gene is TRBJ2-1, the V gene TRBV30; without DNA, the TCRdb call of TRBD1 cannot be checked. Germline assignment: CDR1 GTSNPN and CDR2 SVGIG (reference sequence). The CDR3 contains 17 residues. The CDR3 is CAWSVPPAGGFLHEQFF.

CDR3 region: CSAPPDSPNTGELFF. The rearrangement joins TRBV20-1 to TRBJ2-2; TCRdb calls TRBD1, which cannot be checked without DNA. CDR3 length equals 15 residues. CDR1 and CDR2 from the germline V gene are DFQATT and SNEGSKA (reference sequence).

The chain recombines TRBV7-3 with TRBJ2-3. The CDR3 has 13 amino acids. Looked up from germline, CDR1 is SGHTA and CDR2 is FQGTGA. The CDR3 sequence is CASSLGTTDTQYF.

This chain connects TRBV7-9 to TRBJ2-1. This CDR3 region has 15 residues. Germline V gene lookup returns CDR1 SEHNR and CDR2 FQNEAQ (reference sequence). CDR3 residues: CASSLSGSSYNEQFF. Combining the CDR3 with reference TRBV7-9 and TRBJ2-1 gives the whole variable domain DTGVSQNPRHKITKRGQNVTFRCDPISEHNRLYWYRQTLGQGPEFLTYFQNEAQLEKSRLLSDRFSAERPKGSFSTLEIQRTEQGDSAMYLCASSLSGSSYNEQFFGPGTRLTVL.

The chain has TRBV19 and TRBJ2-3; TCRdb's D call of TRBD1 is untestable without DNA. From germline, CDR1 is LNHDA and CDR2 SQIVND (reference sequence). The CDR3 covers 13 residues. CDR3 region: CASTGGGADTQYF. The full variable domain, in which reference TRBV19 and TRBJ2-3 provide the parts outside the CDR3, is DGGITQSPKYLFRKEGQNVTLSCEQNLNHDAMYWYRQDPGQGLRLIYYSQIVNDFQKGDIAEGYSVSREKKESFPLTVTSAQKNPTAFYLCASTGGGADTQYFGPGTRLTVL.

This CDR3 reads CASSQGGRGLNTEAFF. The chain employs TRBV12-3 or TRBV12-4 and TRBJ1-1. CDR3 length equals 16 residues.

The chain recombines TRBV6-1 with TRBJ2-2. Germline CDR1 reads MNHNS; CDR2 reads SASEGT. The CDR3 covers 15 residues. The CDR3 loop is CASSRSGPNTGELFF.

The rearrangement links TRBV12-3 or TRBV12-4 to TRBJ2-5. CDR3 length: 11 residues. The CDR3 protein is CASGMIETQYF.

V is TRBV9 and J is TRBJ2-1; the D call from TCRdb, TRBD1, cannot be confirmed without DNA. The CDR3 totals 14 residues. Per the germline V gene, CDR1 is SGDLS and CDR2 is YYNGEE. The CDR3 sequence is CASSPGGPGDEQFF.

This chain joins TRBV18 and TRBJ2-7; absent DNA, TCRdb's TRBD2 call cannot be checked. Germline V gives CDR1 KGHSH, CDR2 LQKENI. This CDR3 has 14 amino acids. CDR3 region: CASSVEVSNYEQYF. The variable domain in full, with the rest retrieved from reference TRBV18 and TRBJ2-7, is NAGVMQNPRHLVRRRGQEARLRCSPMKGHSHVYWYRQLPEEGLKFMVYLQKENIIDESGMPKERFSAEFPKEGPSILRIQQVVRGDSAAYFCASSVEVSNYEQYFGPGTRLTVT.

The CDR3 protein is CATSGYSGSVEGNEQFF. This chain links TRBV24-1 with TRBJ2-1; with no DNA, the TCRdb D assignment of TRBD2 cannot be verified. The length of the CDR3 is 17 residues. Per the germline V gene, CDR1 is KGHDR and CDR2 is SFDVKD.